This record concerns one TCR beta chain sequence. Negatively enriched CD4+ T cells were divided by CD45RA into naive and memory. The table came from immunoSEQ multiplex PCR; TCRdb's copy has only in-frame clones and leaves some out. The repertoire consists of over a million clones, with about 75% occurring once and the leading ten covering approximately 1.5%. The V segment lost 3 bases and the J segment 2 bases; nucleotides outside the gene matches: 6. The CDR3 covers 15 residues. Germline V gene data show CDR1 as SGDLS and CDR2 as YYNGEE. This entry belongs to a study of shared clonotypes between healthy human individuals.

The TCR comes from a man aged 18 to 30 in good health. V and J are TRBV9 and TRBJ2-7; 9 bases are a match to TRBD1. Sequenced material: memory CD4+ T cells sorted from blood. Subset denoted: CD45RA-negative fraction. The CDR3 nucleotides are TGTGCCAGCAGCGCAAAACAGGGGGCAACCTACGAGCAGTACTTC. Encoded protein: CASSAKQGATYEQYF.